This T cell receptor beta chain was sequenced in a study of shared clonotypes between healthy human individuals. Per germline, CDR1 SGHAT and CDR2 FQNNGV. J lost 2 bases, V lost 0 bases, and 4 bases had no gene match. This CDR3 comprises 15 residues. Profiling relied on immunoSEQ multiplex PCR, and the TCRdb table lists in-frame clones only, not all of them. The sample holds approximately 2.5 million clones, approximately 90% seen once. The sequence came from a man younger than 35 in good health. The sample taken for sequencing was naive CD4+ T cells sorted from blood. Subset defined: CD45RA+ positively selected. V and J are TRBV11-2 and TRBJ2-7, with 7 positions matching TRBD1. The CDR3 DNA reads as TGTGCCAGCAGCTTAGACGGACAGGTCCCCTACGAGCAGTACTTC. Its protein is CASSLDGQVPYEQYF.